This TCR beta chain was documented in a study of patients and donors after allogeneic stem cell transplantation. TCRdb itself ran the RT-PCR reads through MiXCR, one entry per CDR3 protein. Seen here are fewer than 500,000 distinct CDR3 sequences, roughly 16% observed once, and the top ten hold 7.2%. Sequencing was performed on blood, either unsorted or a sorted T cell fraction (not recorded which). This TCR derives from a human donor who was either an allogeneic HSCT recipient or a stem cell or donor lymphocyte infusion donor (not recorded which). It is not recorded whose cells these are; they may come from a transplant donor.

The CDR3 reads CASSQDGGAYEQYF. CDR3 bases: TGCGCCAGCAGCCAAGATGGGGGGGCTTACGAGCAGTACTTC. V and J are TRBV4-1 and TRBJ2-7; TRBD2 might be the D (7 bases). Trimming pared 0 bases from V and 4 bases from J, leaving 10 bases between. CDR1 is MGHRA and CDR2 is YSYEKL in the germline V gene. This CDR3 comprises 14 residues.